This T cell receptor beta chain was captured by sequencing in a study of cytomegalovirus exposure and HLA in healthy donors. About the study: Out of about 180 million T cells, an earlier analysis found 117 million unique TCR beta sequences in total. A preliminary data release comprised around 85 million unique TCRs obtained from HLA-typed donors.

The PCR used 60 Vbeta and 13 Jbeta primers. Profiled with immunoSEQ multiplex PCR; TCRdb holds only in-frame clones, not every one. The sample shows 150,000 to 200,000 clones, over 80% of them seen only once. Concerning this clone: As yet, its antigen is unknown.

The study, taken as a whole, reports: Previously analyzed data showed that most TCR beta V segments were productive at a frequency of about 90% or about 30%.

The V and J ends lost 7 bases and 1 base respectively, with 17 bases between them. The length of the CDR3 is 15 residues. CDR1 is MNHNY and CDR2 is SVGAGI in the germline V gene (reference sequence). The chain employs TRBV6-6 and TRBJ2-7; weak D call: TRBD1 (6 bases). The sequenced material came from PBMCs. The TCR originated in a male donor in good health and CMV-seropositive. CDR3 DNA: TGTGCCAGCACCGGGACACAGGCGGAGTCCTACGAGCAGTACTTC. Its translation: CASTGTQAESYEQYF.